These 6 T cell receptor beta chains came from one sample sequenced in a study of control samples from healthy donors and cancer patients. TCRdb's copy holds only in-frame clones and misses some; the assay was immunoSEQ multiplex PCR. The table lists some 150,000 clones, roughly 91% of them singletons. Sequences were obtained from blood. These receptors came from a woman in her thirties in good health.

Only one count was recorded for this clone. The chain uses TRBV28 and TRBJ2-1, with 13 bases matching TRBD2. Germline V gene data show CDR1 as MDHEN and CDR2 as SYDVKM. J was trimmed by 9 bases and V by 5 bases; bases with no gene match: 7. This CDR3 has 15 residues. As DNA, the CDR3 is TGTGCCAGCAGTCCCCTGGGACTAGCGGGAACTGAGCAGTTCTTC. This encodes CASSPLGLAGTEQFF. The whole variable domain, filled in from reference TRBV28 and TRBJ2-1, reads DVKVTQSSRYLVKRTGEKVFLECVQDMDHENMFWYRQDPGLGLRLIYFSYDVKMKEKGDIPEGYSVSREKKERFSLILESASTNQTSMYLCASSPLGLAGTEQFFGPGTRLTVL.

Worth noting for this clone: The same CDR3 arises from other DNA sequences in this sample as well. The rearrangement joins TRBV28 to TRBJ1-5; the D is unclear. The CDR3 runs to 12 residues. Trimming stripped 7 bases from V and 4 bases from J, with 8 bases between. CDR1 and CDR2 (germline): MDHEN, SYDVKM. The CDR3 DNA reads TGTGCCAGCAAGGCACTAAATCAGCCCCAGCATTTT. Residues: CASKALNQPQHF.

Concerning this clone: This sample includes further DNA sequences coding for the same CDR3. The CDR3 nucleotides are TGTGCCAGCAGCGTAGCGGGACTAGCGGGGAGCACAGATACGCAGTATTTT. It yields the protein CASSVAGLAGSTDTQYF. This rearrangement joins TRBV9 to TRBJ2-3, with 13 bases matching TRBD2. The germline V gene has CDR1 SGDLS and CDR2 YYNGEE. This CDR3 region has 17 residues. Trimming cost V 0 bases and J 0 bases; bases outside gene matches: 1.

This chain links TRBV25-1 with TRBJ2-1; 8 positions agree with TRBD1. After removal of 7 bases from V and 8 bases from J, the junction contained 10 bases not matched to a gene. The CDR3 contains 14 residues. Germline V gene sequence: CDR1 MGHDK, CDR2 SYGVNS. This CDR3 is CASTTRTGSHEQFF. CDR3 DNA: TGTGCCAGCACCACCCGGACAGGGTCGCATGAGCAGTTCTTC.

CDR3 in amino acids: CATSRAASSGNTIYF. The CDR3 DNA reads as TGTGCCACCAGCAGGGCAGCGAGCTCTGGAAACACCATATATTTT. The chain has TRBV15 and TRBJ1-3, with unresolved D. CDR3 length: 15 residues. V was trimmed by 3 bases and J by 0 bases, leaving 9 bases between them. In germline, CDR1 is LNHNV, CDR2 YYDKDF (reference sequence).

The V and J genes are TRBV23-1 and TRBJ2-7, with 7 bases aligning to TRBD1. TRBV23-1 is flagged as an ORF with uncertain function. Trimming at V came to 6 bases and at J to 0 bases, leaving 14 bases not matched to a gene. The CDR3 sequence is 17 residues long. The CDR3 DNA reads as TGCGCCAGCAGCCGGGACAGTCGGTCTAAGAGCTCCTACGAGCAGTACTTC. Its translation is CASSRDSRSKSSYEQYF.